The sequence of this T cell receptor (beta chain) was determined in a study of CD4+ T cells in melanoma. Study-wide findings and caveats: In melanoma, neoantigen-specific CD4+ T cells reportedly differed in differentiation state. CD8+ T cell, macrophage and B cell function reportedly correlated with neoantigen-specific CD4+ T cells.

The table came from immunoSEQ multiplex PCR; TCRdb's copy has only in-frame clones and leaves some out. The sample records about 140,000 clones, 80% to 95% being singletons. To note about this clone: Its antigen is not identified.

The CDR3 sequence is 15 residues long. Between the trimmed V and J ends, which lost 5 bases and 0 bases, there was a span of 11 bases. CDR1 is SEHNR, CDR2 FQNEAQ, per germline (reference sequence). This sequence joins TRBV7-9 and TRBJ1-3; D not resolved. This clonotype originated in a human donor with melanoma. The CDR3 DNA sequence: TGTGCCAGCAGCGTACACAGCGACTCTGGAAACACCATATATTTT. Translated, it gives CASSVHSDSGNTIYF.